This TCR beta chain was sequenced during a study of cytomegalovirus exposure and HLA in healthy donors. Study at large: It was reported in a later analysis that the approximately 120 validation repertoires used the same platform as the 550 to 800 first-cohort repertoires. Study outcomes and limitations: In the roughly 120 validation repertoires, a later analysis found that first-cohort TCR clusters tended to co-occur. Published work reported that the classifier diagnosed cytomegalovirus status with high specificity and sensitivity.

From the roughly 110-subject validation cohort, which was separate from the approximately 720-subject first cohort, the donors were drawn. The germline CDR1 and CDR2 sequences are LGHNA and YNFKEQ. J lost 2 bases, V lost 0 bases, and 3 bases had no gene match. This CDR3 contains 16 residues. Only in-frame clones appear in the TCRdb table, and some are missing; sequencing was by immunoSEQ multiplex PCR. This sample has about 360,000 clones, with 80% to 90% found just once. This clone was seen a few times. Its antigen is undetermined. The sequenced sample was PBMCs. This clonotype was obtained from a woman younger than 30 in good health and CMV-seronegative. This rearrangement joins TRBV4-2 to TRBJ2-7; 11 bases align to TRBD2. The CDR3 here is CASSQDSSGGTYEQYF. CDR3 nucleotides: TGTGCCAGCAGCCAAGATTCTAGCGGGGGGACCTACGAGCAGTACTTC.